A single T cell receptor beta chain is shown here with its context. The antigen is undetermined. Time point defined: pre-treatment sample, taken before nivolumab and TIL therapy. The data are from a study of TIL therapy for anti-PD-1-resistant metastatic lung cancer. General study points: This highly selected cohort may not generalize to typical lung cancer patients.

This was the immunoSEQ v3 assay. The assay was immunoSEQ multiplex PCR, and TCRdb's table has in-frame clones only and misses some. The table lists around 50,000 clones, 73% of them singletons. With 0 bases clipped from V and 4 bases from J, the junction kept 5 bases outside the gene matches. Germline V gives CDR1 MNHEY, CDR2 SVGAGI. The CDR3 length is 16 residues. This material consisted of blood, taken at baseline. The rearrangement uses TRBV6-5 and TRBJ2-1; 8 positions agree with TRBD1. This sequence was found in a person aged 25-85 years with non-small cell lung cancer. CDR3 DNA: TGTGCCAGCAGTTACTCGACAGGGGCGTCGTACAATGAGCAGTTCTTC. It is translated as CASSYSTGASYNEQFF.